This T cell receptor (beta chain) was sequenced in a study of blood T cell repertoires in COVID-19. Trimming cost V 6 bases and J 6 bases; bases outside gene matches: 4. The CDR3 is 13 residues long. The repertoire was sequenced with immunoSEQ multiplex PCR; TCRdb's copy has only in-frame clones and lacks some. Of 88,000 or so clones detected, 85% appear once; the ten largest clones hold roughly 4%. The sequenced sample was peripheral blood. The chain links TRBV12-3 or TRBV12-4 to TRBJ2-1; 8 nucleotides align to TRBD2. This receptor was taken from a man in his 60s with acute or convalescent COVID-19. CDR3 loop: CASRLGGGNEQFF. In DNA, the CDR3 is TGTGCCAGCAGGCTCGGGGGGGGCAATGAGCAGTTCTTC.